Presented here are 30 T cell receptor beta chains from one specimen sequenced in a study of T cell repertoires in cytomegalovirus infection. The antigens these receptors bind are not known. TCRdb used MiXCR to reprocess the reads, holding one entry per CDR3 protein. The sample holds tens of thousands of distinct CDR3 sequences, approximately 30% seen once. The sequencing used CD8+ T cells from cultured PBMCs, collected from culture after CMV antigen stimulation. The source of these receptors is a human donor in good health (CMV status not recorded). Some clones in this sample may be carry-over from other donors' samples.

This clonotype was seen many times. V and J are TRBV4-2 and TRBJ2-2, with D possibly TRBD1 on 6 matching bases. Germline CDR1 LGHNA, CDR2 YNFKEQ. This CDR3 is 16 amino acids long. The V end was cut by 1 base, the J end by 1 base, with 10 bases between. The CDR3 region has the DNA TGTGCCAGCAGCCAAGCCCCGACAGGGAACACCGGGGAGCTGTTTTTT. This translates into CASSQAPTGNTGELFF.

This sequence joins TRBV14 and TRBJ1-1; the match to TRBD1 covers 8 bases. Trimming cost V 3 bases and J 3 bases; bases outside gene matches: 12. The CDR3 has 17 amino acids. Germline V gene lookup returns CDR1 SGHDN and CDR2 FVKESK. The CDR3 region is CASSHDLGQGVYTEAFF. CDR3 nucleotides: TGTGCCAGCAGCCACGACTTAGGACAGGGCGTATACACTGAAGCTTTCTTT.

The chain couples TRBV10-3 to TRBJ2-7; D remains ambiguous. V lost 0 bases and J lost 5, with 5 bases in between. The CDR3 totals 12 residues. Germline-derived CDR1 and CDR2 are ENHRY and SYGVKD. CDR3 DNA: TGTGCCATCAGTGAGTCAGGTAACGAGCAGTACTTC. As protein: CAISESGNEQYF.

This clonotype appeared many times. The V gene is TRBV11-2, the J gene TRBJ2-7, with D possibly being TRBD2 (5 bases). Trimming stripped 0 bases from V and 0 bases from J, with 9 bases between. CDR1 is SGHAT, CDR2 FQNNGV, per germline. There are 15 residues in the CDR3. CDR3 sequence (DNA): TGTGCCAGCAGCTTAGATCCGGGGAGCTCCTACGAGCAGTACTTC. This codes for CASSLDPGSSYEQYF. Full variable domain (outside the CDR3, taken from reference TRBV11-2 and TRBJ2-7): EAGVAQSPRYKIIEKRQSVAFWCNPISGHATLYWYQQILGQGPKLLIQFQNNGVVDDSQLPKDRFSAERLKGVDSTLKIQPAKLEDSAVYLCASSLDPGSSYEQYFGPGTRLTVT.

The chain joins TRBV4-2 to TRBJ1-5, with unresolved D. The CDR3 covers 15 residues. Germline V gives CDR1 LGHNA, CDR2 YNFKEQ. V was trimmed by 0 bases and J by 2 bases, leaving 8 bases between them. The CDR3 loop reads CASSQDQDGNQPQHF. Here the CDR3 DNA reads TGTGCCAGCAGCCAAGATCAGGACGGCAATCAGCCCCAGCATTTT.

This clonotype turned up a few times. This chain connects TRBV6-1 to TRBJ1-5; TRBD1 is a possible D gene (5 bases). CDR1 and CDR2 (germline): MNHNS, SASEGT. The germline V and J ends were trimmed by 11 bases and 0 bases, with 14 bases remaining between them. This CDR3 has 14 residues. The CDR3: CAAGPWDSNQPQHF. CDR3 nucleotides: TGTGCCGCAGGGCCCTGGGATAGCAATCAGCCCCAGCATTTT.

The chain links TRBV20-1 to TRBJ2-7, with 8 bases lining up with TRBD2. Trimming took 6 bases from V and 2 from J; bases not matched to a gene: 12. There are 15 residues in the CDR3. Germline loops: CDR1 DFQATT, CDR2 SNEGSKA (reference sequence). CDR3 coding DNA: TGCAGTGCGAGCGGGGAAGCGGGGGTGACCTACGAGCAGTACTTC. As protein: CSASGEAGVTYEQYF.

CDR3 nucleotide sequence: TGTGCCAGCAGCGTAGGCATAGCGGGGGGGAAAGAGAACACCGGGGAGCTGTTTTTT. It is translated as CASSVGIAGGKENTGELFF. J is TRBJ2-2 and V is TRBV9, with TRBD2 identical over 11 bases. In germline, CDR1 is SGDLS, CDR2 YYNGEE. The CDR3 spans 19 residues. V was pared by 0 bases and J by 1 base, with 8 bases of the junction left unmatched.

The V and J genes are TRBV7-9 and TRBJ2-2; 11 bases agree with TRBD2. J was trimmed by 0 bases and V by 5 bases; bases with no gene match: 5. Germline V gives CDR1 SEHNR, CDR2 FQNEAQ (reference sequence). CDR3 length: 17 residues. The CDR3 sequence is CASSPVLAGANTGELFF. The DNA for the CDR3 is TGTGCCAGCAGCCCTGTACTAGCGGGGGCGAACACCGGGGAGCTGTTTTTT.

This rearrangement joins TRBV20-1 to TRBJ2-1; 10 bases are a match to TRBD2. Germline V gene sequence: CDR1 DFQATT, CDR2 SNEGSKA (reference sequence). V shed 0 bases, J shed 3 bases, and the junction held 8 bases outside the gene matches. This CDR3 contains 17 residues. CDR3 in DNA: TGCAGTGCTAGAGACTCCGGGACTAGCGTCAACTACAATGAGCAGTTCTTC. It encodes CSARDSGTSVNYNEQFF.

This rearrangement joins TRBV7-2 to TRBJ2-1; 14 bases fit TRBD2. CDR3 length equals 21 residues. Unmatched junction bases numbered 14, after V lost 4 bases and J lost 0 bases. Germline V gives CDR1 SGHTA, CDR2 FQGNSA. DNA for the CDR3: TGTGCCAGCAGCTCCCCCGCTCCCGGGACTAGCGGGGGCAGCTCCTACAATGAGCAGTTCTTC. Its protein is CASSSPAPGTSGGSSYNEQFF.

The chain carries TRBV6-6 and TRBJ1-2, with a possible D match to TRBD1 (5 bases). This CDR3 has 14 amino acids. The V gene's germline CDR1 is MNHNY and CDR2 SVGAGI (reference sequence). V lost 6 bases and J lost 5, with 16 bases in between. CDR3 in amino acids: CASSLDSAGYGYTF. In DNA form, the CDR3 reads TGTGCCAGCAGCCTAGACAGCGCTGGATATGGCTACACCTTC.

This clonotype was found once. The CDR3: CASSLGPRGTEAFF. Here the CDR3 DNA reads TGTGCCAGCAGTTTAGGGCCCCGGGGCACTGAAGCTTTCTTT. V and J are TRBV27 and TRBJ1-1; D is unresolved. Germline V gives CDR1 MNHEY, CDR2 SMNVEV (reference sequence). V was trimmed by 2 bases and J by 4 bases, leaving 11 bases between them. This CDR3 is built from 14 residues.

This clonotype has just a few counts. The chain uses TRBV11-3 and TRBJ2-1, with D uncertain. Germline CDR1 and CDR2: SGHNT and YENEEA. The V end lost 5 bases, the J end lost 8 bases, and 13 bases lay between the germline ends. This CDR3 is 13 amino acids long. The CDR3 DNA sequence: TGTGCCAGCAGCCCGCTTAAGGGCCATGAGCAGTTCTTC. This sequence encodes CASSPLKGHEQFF.

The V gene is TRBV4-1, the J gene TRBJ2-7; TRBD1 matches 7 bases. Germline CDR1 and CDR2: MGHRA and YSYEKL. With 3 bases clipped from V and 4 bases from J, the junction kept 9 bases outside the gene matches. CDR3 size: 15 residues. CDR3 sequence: CASSQGRTGAYEQYF. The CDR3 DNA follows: TGCGCCAGCAGCCAGGGCCGGACAGGAGCGTACGAGCAGTACTTC.

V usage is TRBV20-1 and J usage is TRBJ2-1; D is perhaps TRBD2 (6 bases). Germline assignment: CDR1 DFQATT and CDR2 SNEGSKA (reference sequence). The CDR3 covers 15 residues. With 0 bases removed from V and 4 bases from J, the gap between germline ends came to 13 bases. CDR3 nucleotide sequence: TGCAGTGCTAGAGAATCTAGCGCTAGTTACAATGAGCAGTTCTTC. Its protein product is CSARESSASYNEQFF.

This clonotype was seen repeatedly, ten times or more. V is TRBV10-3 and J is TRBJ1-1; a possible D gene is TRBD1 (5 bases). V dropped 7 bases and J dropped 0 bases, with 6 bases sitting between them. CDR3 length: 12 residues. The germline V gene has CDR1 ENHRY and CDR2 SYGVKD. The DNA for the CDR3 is TGTGCCATCAAGGGGATGAACACTGAAGCTTTCTTT. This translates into CAIKGMNTEAFF.

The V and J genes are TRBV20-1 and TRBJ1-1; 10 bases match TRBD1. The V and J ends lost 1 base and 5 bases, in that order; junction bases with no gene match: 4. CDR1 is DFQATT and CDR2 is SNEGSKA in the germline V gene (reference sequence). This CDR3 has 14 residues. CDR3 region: CSARAWDRGTEAFF. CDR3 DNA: TGCAGTGCTAGAGCGTGGGACAGGGGAACTGAAGCTTTCTTT.

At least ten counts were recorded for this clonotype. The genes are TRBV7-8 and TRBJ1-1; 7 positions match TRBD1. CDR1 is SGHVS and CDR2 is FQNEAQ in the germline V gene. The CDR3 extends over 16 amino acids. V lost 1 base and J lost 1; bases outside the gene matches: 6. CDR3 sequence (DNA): TGTGCCAGCAGCTTAGAGACAGGGTCAAGGAACACTGAAGCTTTCTTT. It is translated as CASSLETGSRNTEAFF. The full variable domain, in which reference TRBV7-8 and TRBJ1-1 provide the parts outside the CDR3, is GAGVSQSPRYKVAKRGQDVALRCDPISGHVSLFWYQQALGQGPEFLTYFQNEAQLDKSGLPSDRFFAERPEGSVSTLKIQRTQQEDSAVYLCASSLETGSRNTEAFFGQGTRLTVV.

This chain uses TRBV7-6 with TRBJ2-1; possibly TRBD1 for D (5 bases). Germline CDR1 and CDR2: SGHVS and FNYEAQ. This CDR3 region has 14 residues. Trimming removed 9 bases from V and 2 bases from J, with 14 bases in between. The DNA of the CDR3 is TGTGCCAGTGAAGCGACAGAAACCTACAATGAGCAGTTCTTC. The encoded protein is CASEATETYNEQFF.

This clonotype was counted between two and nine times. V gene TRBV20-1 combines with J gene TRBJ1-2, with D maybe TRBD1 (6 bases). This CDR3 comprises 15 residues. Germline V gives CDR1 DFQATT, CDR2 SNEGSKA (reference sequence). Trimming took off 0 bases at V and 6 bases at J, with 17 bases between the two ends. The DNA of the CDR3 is TGCAGTGCTAGAGATGTGGGGGCAGGGGCGCATGGCTACACCTTC. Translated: CSARDVGAGAHGYTF.

The DNA for the CDR3 is TGTGCCAGCAGCCCGACCGGGACAGGGGGCTCGGTCACCGGGGAGCTGTTTTTT. Its translation is CASSPTGTGGSVTGELFF. This rearrangement joins TRBV6-2 or TRBV6-3 to TRBJ2-2; 12 nucleotides match TRBD1. Unmatched junction bases numbered 12, after V lost 6 bases and J lost 4 bases. The CDR3 spans 18 residues. In germline, CDR1 is MNHEY, CDR2 SVGEGT.

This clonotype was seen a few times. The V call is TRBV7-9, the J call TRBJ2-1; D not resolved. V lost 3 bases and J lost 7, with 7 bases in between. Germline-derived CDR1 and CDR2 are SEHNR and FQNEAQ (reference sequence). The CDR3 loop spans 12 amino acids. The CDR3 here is CASSFGKNEQFF. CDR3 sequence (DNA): TGTGCCAGCAGCTTTGGAAAAAATGAGCAGTTCTTC.

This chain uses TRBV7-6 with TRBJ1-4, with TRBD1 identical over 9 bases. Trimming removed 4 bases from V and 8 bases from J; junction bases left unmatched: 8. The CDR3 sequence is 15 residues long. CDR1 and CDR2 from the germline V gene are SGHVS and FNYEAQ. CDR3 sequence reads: CASSSPGQGGEKLFF. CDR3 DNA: TGTGCCAGCAGCTCACCGGGACAGGGTGGAGAAAAACTGTTTTTT.

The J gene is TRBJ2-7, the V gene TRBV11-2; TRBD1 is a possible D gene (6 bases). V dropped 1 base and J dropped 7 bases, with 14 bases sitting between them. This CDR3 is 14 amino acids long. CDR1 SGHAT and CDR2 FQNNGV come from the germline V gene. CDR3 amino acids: CASSLGGQGSEQYF. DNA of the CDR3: TGTGCCAGCAGCTTAGGGGGCCAGGGGTCAGAGCAGTACTTC.

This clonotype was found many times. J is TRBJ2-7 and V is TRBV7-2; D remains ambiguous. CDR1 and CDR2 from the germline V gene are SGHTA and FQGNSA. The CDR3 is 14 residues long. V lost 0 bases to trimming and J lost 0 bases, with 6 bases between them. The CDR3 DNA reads TGTGCCAGCAGCTTAGCGGGAAGCTCCTACGAGCAGTACTTC. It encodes CASSLAGSSYEQYF.

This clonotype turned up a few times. The DNA of the CDR3 is TGTGCCAGCACCCAGTCAGGGGGCGTGGGGTCCTCCTACAATGAGCAGTTCTTC. Protein: CASTQSGGVGSSYNEQFF. The V gene is TRBV6-1, the J gene TRBJ2-1; 8 bases agree with TRBD1. Germline CDR1 MNHNS, CDR2 SASEGT. V was pared by 7 bases and J by 0 bases, with 14 bases of the junction left unmatched. The CDR3 loop spans 18 amino acids.

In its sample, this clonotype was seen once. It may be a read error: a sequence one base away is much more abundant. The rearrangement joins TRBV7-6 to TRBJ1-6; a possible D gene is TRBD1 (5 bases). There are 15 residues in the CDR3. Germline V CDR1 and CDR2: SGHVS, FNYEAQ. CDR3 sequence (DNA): TGTGCCAACAGCTTAGAAGGGGATAGGGGTTCACCCCTCCACTTT. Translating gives CANSLEGDRGSPLHF.

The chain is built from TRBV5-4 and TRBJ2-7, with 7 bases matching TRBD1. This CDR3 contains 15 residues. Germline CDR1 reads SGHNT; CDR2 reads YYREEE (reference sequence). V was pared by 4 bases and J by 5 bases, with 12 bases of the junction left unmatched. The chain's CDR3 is CASSPTTGFGDEQYF. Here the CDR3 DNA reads TGTGCCAGCAGCCCGACGACAGGGTTCGGGGACGAGCAGTACTTC.

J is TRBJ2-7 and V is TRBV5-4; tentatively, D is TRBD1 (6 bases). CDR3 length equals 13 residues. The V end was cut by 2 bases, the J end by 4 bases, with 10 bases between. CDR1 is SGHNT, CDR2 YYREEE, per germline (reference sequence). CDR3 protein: CASSFGRGYEQYF. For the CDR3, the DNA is TGTGCCAGCAGCTTTGGCAGGGGATACGAGCAGTACTTC.